This T cell receptor (beta chain) came from a study of OX40 agonist ivuxolimab in advanced cancers. With respect to the entire study: Ivuxolimab was an agonistic, fully human IgG2 monoclonal antibody directed against OX40 (CD134), a costimulatory receptor. Intravenous ivuxolimab was administered to patients every 2 weeks at six dose levels: 0.01, 0.1, 0.3, 1.5, 3 and 10 mg/kg. Of the 50 to 55 patients in dose escalation, about 19 had hepatocellular carcinoma, around 15 had melanoma, 9 had renal cell carcinoma and 9 had head and neck cancer. The dose-escalation cohort was around 83% male with a mean age of roughly 62 years, ranging from about 23 to 85. Prior anti-PD-1, anti-PD-L1 or anti-CTLA-4 therapy was permitted, and checkpoint inhibitors had been received by about 44% of dose-escalation patients. Partial responses were achieved by three dose-escalation patients, of whom one had hepatocellular carcinoma and two had cutaneous melanoma. The purpose of peripheral TCRbeta sequencing was to test whether ivuxolimab changed TCR sequence diversity and led to clonal T-cell expansion. The paper covers the monotherapy dose-escalation part of the phase I ivuxolimab trial, which included N ≈ 57 patients.

Study-wide findings and limitations: Low levels of normalized T-cell clonal expansion were also seen in some patients who did not respond. On average, CD8+ T cells showed more expanded clones than CD4+ T cells after ivuxolimab. In the 0.1-3.0 mg/kg groups, partial responders were among the patients with the lowest normalized peripheral clonal expansion, particularly in CD8+ T cells. At doses of 0.1 to 3.0 mg/kg, clonal expansion of both CD4+ and CD8+ blood T cells was observed from baseline to week 6. Antigen specificity was not determined for the clonally expanded peripheral T cells.

A word on this clone: It has no known antigen specificity. Qualities for individual bases were not recorded, and no much larger clone is one base off.

The CDR3, from cysteine to phenylalanine, totals 10 residues. The CDR3 DNA has 30 bases and is translated from base 1. A distance of 4 bases separates the germline ends of V and J, which lose 6 bases and 4 bases respectively. In the germline V gene (reference sequence), CDR1 corresponds to DFQATT and CDR2 to SNEGSKA. Genomic DNA was extracted from sorted cells for sequencing of the TCRbeta CDR3 region. TCRbeta CDR3 regions were sequenced using the immunoSEQ Assay. Imported from immuneACCESS, the table was reduced by TCRdb to in-frame sequences with V and J called. These copies leave out some clones; in studies compared against another copy, an unresolved V gene accounts for under half, and the cause of the remainder is not known. The sample has some 64,000 clones on record, roughly nine tenths of them singletons. The ten largest clones add up to 4.5% to 5.5% of the sample. The trial excluded patients who had a history of autoimmune disease or who were on systemic immunosuppression. Peripheral blood for TCR sequencing was collected from all dose cohorts at baseline, on cycle 4 day 1, and on cycle 7 day 1. Samples came from an open-label, multicenter, first-in-human phase I dose-escalation trial of ivuxolimab. Adults with locally advanced or metastatic melanoma, renal cell, hepatocellular, or head and neck squamous cell carcinoma were enrolled in the trial. Before TCR sequencing, CD4+ and CD8+ T cells were separately sorted from peripheral blood.

The sequence was collected from an adult with an advanced solid tumor such as melanoma, head and neck, liver or kidney cancer. Specimen: CD4+ or CD8+ T cells sorted from blood, collected in a trial of the OX40 agonist ivuxolimab. Recombination connected TRBV20-1 to TRBJ1-5, with no reliable assignment of the D segment. The DNA sequence reads TGCAGTGCGGGGAATCAGCCCCAGCATTTT. This encodes CSAGNQPQHF.